Presented here are 22 T cell receptor beta chains from one specimen sequenced in a study of blood T cells in healthy people across ages. The authors ran a second PCR of about 7 to 11 cycles using a sample-barcoded 5' primer and a J-beta primer mix. TCRdb reprocessed the 5' RACE reads with MiXCR, giving one entry per CDR3 protein. This repertoire shows about 1.8 million distinct CDR3 sequences, around 50% found once; its top ten account for approximately 2.1%. Sequenced input: blood. All receptors come from a woman between 40 and 55 years old in good health.

This clonotype was counted between two and nine times. The chain carries TRBV7-6 and TRBJ2-5; TRBD2 matches at 7 bases. Germline V CDR1 and CDR2: SGHVS, FNYEAQ. V dropped 1 base and J dropped 2; count of bases not matched to a gene: 7. The CDR3 runs to 16 residues. The CDR3 is CASSLVGAGSQETQYF. CDR3 sequence (DNA): TGTGCCAGCAGCTTAGTGGGAGCGGGGTCGCAAGAGACCCAGTACTTC.

CDR3 region: CASFSRTQETQYF. The CDR3 DNA follows: TGTGCCAGCTTCTCCCGGACCCAAGAGACCCAGTACTTC. The chain has TRBV28 and TRBJ2-5; D unresolved. Germline V CDR1 and CDR2: MDHEN, SYDVKM. V dropped 8 bases and J dropped 1 base, with 11 bases sitting between them. CDR3 size: 13 residues.

The genes are TRBV27 and TRBJ2-5, with D maybe TRBD1 (6 bases). The J call may be in error: the DNA end matches TRBJ2-7 better. This CDR3 comprises 13 residues. Germline V CDR1 and CDR2: MNHEY, SMNVEV (reference sequence). CDR3 protein: CASSQVGAHEQYF. DNA of the CDR3: TGTGCCAGCAGCCAGGTGGGGGCCCACGAGCAGTACTTC.

The rearrangement uses TRBV6-2 or TRBV6-3 and TRBJ2-7; 9 nucleotides agree with TRBD1. The V gene's germline CDR1 is MNHEY and CDR2 SVGEGT. The CDR3 runs to 16 residues. V was clipped by 7 bases and J by 3 bases; unmatched bases: 13. The CDR3 region has the DNA TGTGCCAGCACTCTACGACGAGGGACAGGGTTCTACGAGCAGTACTTC. Translation: CASTLRRGTGFYEQYF.

V gene TRBV15 combines with J gene TRBJ1-1; D call uncertain. Per the germline V gene, CDR1 is LNHNV and CDR2 is YYDKDF (reference sequence). CDR3 length equals 13 residues. Deletions cut 5 bases from V and 2 bases from J, with 9 bases between. CDR3 sequence (DNA): TGTGCCACCAGCCGTCTCAGCAACACTGAAGCTTTCTTT. Translation: CATSRLSNTEAFF.

The gene calls are TRBV20-1 and TRBJ2-1; D not certain. The V gene's germline CDR1 is DFQATT and CDR2 SNEGSKA (reference sequence). The germline V and J ends were trimmed by 1 base and 5 bases, with 18 bases remaining between them. The CDR3 sequence is 16 residues long. The CDR3 sequence is CSARGLVTLRNNEQFF. The CDR3 bases are TGCAGTGCTAGAGGGCTGGTCACACTAAGGAACAATGAGCAGTTCTTC.

The chain is built from TRBV7-2 and TRBJ2-5; D gene uncertain. Germline CDR1 and CDR2: SGHTA and FQGNSA. Trimming left V 0 bases short and J 2 bases short, with 7 bases between. There are 14 residues in the CDR3. For the CDR3, the DNA is TGTGCCAGCAGCTTAGCGTATGGGCAAGAGACCCAGTACTTC. It specifies CASSLAYGQETQYF.

Comments on this clonotype: One junction end disagrees with the germline gene, perhaps due to a read error. J is TRBJ2-1 and V is TRBV20-1; no definite D call. Germline V gene lookup returns CDR1 DFQATT and CDR2 SNEGSKA (reference sequence). The CDR3 is made up of 12 amino acids. In nucleotides, the CDR3 is TGCCGTGCTACCCTACGATACAATGAGCAGTTCTTC. Amino acid sequence: CRATLRYNEQFF.

CDR3 loop: CASSLDPYRRTDTQYF. Here the CDR3 DNA reads TGTGCCAGCAGCTTGGATCCCTATAGGCGCACAGATACGCAGTATTTT. The chain couples TRBV5-5 to TRBJ2-3; no clear D gene. Germline CDR1 SGHKS, CDR2 YYEKEE (reference sequence). V was pared by 0 bases and J by 1 base, with 12 bases between. The CDR3 loop spans 16 amino acids.

This clonotype has a count of ten or more. V usage is TRBV5-1 and J usage is TRBJ1-2; a weak D match, TRBD1 (6 bases). Germline assignment: CDR1 SGHRS and CDR2 YFSETQ. Trimming removed 0 bases at V and 5 bases at J, with 8 bases between. The CDR3 length is 13 residues. CDR3 region: CASSLEGVYGYTF. The CDR3 region has the DNA TGCGCCAGCAGCTTGGAGGGGGTGTATGGCTACACCTTC.

This clonotype has ten or more counts. The chain combines TRBV28 with TRBJ2-7; a possible D gene is TRBD1 (5 bases). Germline V gives CDR1 MDHEN, CDR2 SYDVKM. Trimming took 2 bases from V and 4 from J, leaving 6 bases between them. This CDR3 comprises 12 residues. In DNA form, the CDR3 reads TGTGCCAGCAGTTTAAGGGGTTACGAGCAGTACTTC. As protein: CASSLRGYEQYF.

In this sample, this clonotype turned up a few times. The CDR3 here is CASSKEGRLLGYTF. CDR3 coding DNA: TGTGCCAGCAGTAAAGAGGGACGGCTTCTGGGCTACACCTTC. This chain links TRBV6-2 or TRBV6-3 with TRBJ1-2; D possibly corresponds to TRBD1 (5 bases). The CDR3 spans 14 residues. V gave up 5 bases and J gave up 8 bases, with 18 bases separating them. Per the germline V gene, CDR1 is MNHEY and CDR2 is SVGEGT.

The table lists this clonotype with a count of one. The J gene is TRBJ2-7, the V gene TRBV28, with 8 bases fitting TRBD1. The CDR3 loop spans 14 amino acids. The germline V gene has CDR1 MDHEN and CDR2 SYDVKM. The V and J ends lost 5 bases and 7 bases, in that order; junction bases with no gene match: 10. The CDR3 loop is CASSLDRVIPEQYF. In nucleotides, the CDR3 is TGTGCCAGCAGTCTGGACAGGGTTATACCTGAGCAGTACTTC. Full variable domain (remainder filled in from reference TRBV28 and TRBJ2-7): DVKVTQSSRYLVKRTGEKVFLECVQDMDHENMFWYRQDPGLGLRLIYFSYDVKMKEKGDIPEGYSVSREKKERFSLILESASTNQTSMYLCASSLDRVIPEQYFGPGTRLTVT.

This sequence joins TRBV7-9 and TRBJ2-3; the match to TRBD2 covers 11 bases. CDR1 and CDR2 from the germline V gene are SEHNR and FQNEAQ (reference sequence). The CDR3 runs 17 residues. J lost 1 base, V lost 0 bases, and 3 bases had no gene match. The CDR3 DNA is TGTGCCAGCAGCTTAGCATCACTAGCGGGGGGCACAGATACGCAGTATTTT. This codes for CASSLASLAGGTDTQYF.

The chain uses TRBV7-8 and TRBJ2-3; 7 bases map to TRBD1. The germline V gene encodes CDR1 SGHVS and CDR2 FQNEAQ. The junction had 4 bases not matched to a gene; V was cut back by 8 bases and J by 5 bases. The CDR3 loop spans 12 amino acids. CDR3 sequence (DNA): TGTGCCAGCGAGGGGGCTGAAGATACGCAGTATTTT. It translates to CASEGAEDTQYF.

This rearrangement joins TRBV2 to TRBJ2-4, with TRBD2 identical over 10 bases. The better agreement between TRBJ2-5 and the DNA end casts doubt on the J call. The CDR3 loop spans 15 amino acids. From germline, CDR1 is SNHLY and CDR2 FYNNEI. CDR3 DNA: TGTGCCAGCAGTGGACTAGCGGGCGATGAAGAGACCCAGTACTTC. This translates into CASSGLAGDEETQYF.

V gene TRBV5-5 combines with J gene TRBJ1-1; 10 positions match TRBD1. The CDR3 extends over 15 amino acids. From germline, CDR1 is SGHKS and CDR2 YYEKEE (reference sequence). The V gene end was trimmed by 4 bases and the J gene end by 1 base; junction bases not matched to a gene: 4. CDR3 in amino acids: CASSGRTGGNTEAFF. The CDR3 coding sequence is TGTGCCAGCAGCGGACGGACAGGGGGGAACACTGAAGCTTTCTTT.

This clonotype was seen only once. The chain carries TRBV29-1 and TRBJ1-1; 8 bases agree with TRBD1. In germline, CDR1 is SQVTM, CDR2 ANQGSEA. This CDR3 contains 13 residues. V trimming: 3 bases; J trimming: 4 bases; junction bases outside the gene matches: 4. CDR3 coding DNA: TGCAGCGTTGACACAGGGGGTCCCACTGAAGCTTTCTTT. Amino acid sequence: CSVDTGGPTEAFF. Variable domain in full (rest from reference TRBV29-1 and TRBJ1-1): SAVISQKPSRDICQRGTSLTIQCQVDSQVTMMFWYRQQPGQSLTLIATANQGSEATYESGFVIDKFPISRPNLTFSTLTVSNMSPEDSSIYLCSVDTGGPTEAFFGQGTRLTVV.

The gene calls are TRBV5-1 and TRBJ1-5; no definite D call. With 0 bases removed from V and 3 bases from J, the gap between germline ends came to 10 bases. The CDR3 sequence is 15 residues long. Germline CDR1 reads SGHRS; CDR2 reads YFSETQ. The DNA of the CDR3 is TGCGCCAGCAGCTTGGACCCCGGGTACAATCAGCCCCAGCATTTT. It translates to CASSLDPGYNQPQHF.

The V and J genes are TRBV28 and TRBJ2-5, with no clear D. The ends were cut back, 7 bases at V and 1 base at J, with 13 bases in the middle. Per germline, CDR1 MDHEN and CDR2 SYDVKM. The CDR3 extends over 14 amino acids. The CDR3 region is CASTGLPIQETQYF. The CDR3 DNA sequence: TGTGCCAGCACCGGCCTTCCGATCCAAGAGACCCAGTACTTC.

This clonotype came up once. This rearrangement joins TRBV21-1 to TRBJ2-5; TRBD1, the table's D call, lacks a check against the DNA. The J call may be faulty, since TRBJ2-7 better matches the DNA end. TRBV21-1 is a known pseudogene. The length of the CDR3 is 13 residues. The CDR3 nucleotides read TGTGCCAGCAGAGACAGGGAACCCTACGAGCAGTACTTC. This encodes CASRDREPYEQYF.

The gene calls are TRBV18 and TRBJ1-4; a weak D match, TRBD1 (5 bases). Trimming left V 0 bases short and J 7 bases short, with 15 bases between. The CDR3 spans 16 residues. CDR1 and CDR2 from the germline V gene are KGHSH and LQKENI. This chain's CDR3 is CASSPPETGVGEKLFF. CDR3 DNA: TGTGCCAGCTCACCACCCGAGACGGGGGTTGGTGAAAAACTGTTTTTT. Full variable domain (rest looked up from reference TRBV18 and TRBJ1-4): NAGVMQNPRHLVRRRGQEARLRCSPMKGHSHVYWYRQLPEEGLKFMVYLQKENIIDESGMPKERFSAEFPKEGPSILRIQQVVRGDSAAYFCASSPPETGVGEKLFFGSGTQLSVL.